The rows below give T cell receptor beta chains drawn from one sample of a study of CD4+ T cells in melanoma. Here immunoSEQ multiplex PCR was the method, and the copy in TCRdb shows in-frame clones only, minus some. The table records about 18,000 clones, more than 65% of them present only once. What was sequenced was cells from a culture (not recorded whether cultured in vitro). These receptors were collected from a human donor with melanoma. The CDR3 runs from the conserved cysteine through the conserved F or W. Each record gives: V gene, J gene, D gene, clone size, CDR3 protein, CDR3 DNA. D genes are given only for firm matches. Size is stated for part of the rows, as once, few or many counts, or as a class when the clone is expanded.

V: TRBV4-1
J: TRBJ1-1
D: -
size: -
CDR3: CASSQDVPGPSEDTEAFF
DNA: TGCGCCAGCAGCCAAGATGTGCCGGGACCGAGTGAGGACACTGAAGCTTTCTTT

V: TRBV11-2
J: TRBJ2-2
D: -
size: -
CDR3: CASSLAEGVVDTGELFF
DNA: TGTGCCAGCAGCTTGGCCGAGGGAGTCGTCGACACCGGGGAGCTGTTTTTT

V: TRBV12-5
J: TRBJ1-2
D: -
size: -
CDR3: CASGLSPFQGGYTF
DNA: TGTGCTAGTGGTTTGAGCCCGTTTCAGGGAGGCTACACCTTC

V: TRBV11-2
J: TRBJ2-7
D: -
size: -
CDR3: CASSFLDWRGEQYF
DNA: TGTGCCAGCAGCTTCCTGGATTGGAGGGGCGAGCAGTACTTC

V: TRBV7-9
J: TRBJ1-1
D: -
size: -
CDR3: CASSPWGGLSSYTEAFF
DNA: TGTGCCAGCAGCCCATGGGGGGGCTTGTCATCTTACACTGAAGCTTTCTTT

V: TRBV2
J: TRBJ2-1
D: TRBD2
size: -
CDR3: CASTPGSGGQAKQFF
DNA: TGTGCCAGCACCCCTGGGAGCGGGGGCCAAGCAAAGCAGTTCTTC

V: TRBV30
J: TRBJ2-7
D: TRBD2
size: few
CDR3: CAWGWGLAGRYEQYF
DNA: TGTGCCTGGGGCTGGGGGCTAGCGGGGCGGTACGAGCAGTACTTC

V: TRBV5-1
J: TRBJ2-7
D: -
size: -
CDR3: CASSLSEPPYEQYF
DNA: TGCGCCAGCAGCTTGTCAGAGCCCCCCTACGAGCAGTACTTC

V: TRBV5-6
J: TRBJ2-4
D: TRBD2
size: -
CDR3: CASSGGLVGKNIQYF
DNA: TGTGCCAGCAGCGGAGGACTAGTGGGCAAAAACATTCAGTACTTC

V: TRBV7-2
J: TRBJ2-2
D: TRBD2
size: -
CDR3: CASSFGGGRTGELFF
DNA: TGTGCCAGCAGCTTTGGCGGGGGAAGGACCGGGGAGCTGTTTTTT

V: TRBV6-5
J: TRBJ2-1
D: -
size: -
CDR3: CASSSVSSEGNEQFF
DNA: TGTGCCAGCAGTTCCGTCTCCTCGGAAGGCAATGAGCAGTTCTTC

V: TRBV5-1
J: TRBJ1-1
D: -
size: -
CDR3: CASSLGAGVATEAFF
DNA: TGCGCCAGCAGCTTGGGAGCGGGGGTTGCTACTGAAGCTTTCTTT

V: TRBV21-1
J: TRBJ1-5
D: -
size: -
CDR3: CASPNGQALNQPQHF
DNA: TGTGCCAGCCCCAATGGACAGGCCTTAAATCAGCCCCAGCATTTT

V: TRBV5-4
J: TRBJ1-1
D: -
size: -
CDR3: CASRPGSDTEAFF
DNA: TGTGCCAGCAGACCGGGGAGTGACACTGAAGCTTTCTTT

V: TRBV19
J: TRBJ1-1
D: -
size: -
CDR3: CASSTANTEAFF
DNA: TGTGCCAGTAGTACAGCCAACACTGAAGCTTTCTTT